These 3 T cell receptor beta chains share one sample of origin, sequenced in a study of patients and donors after allogeneic stem cell transplantation. TCRdb analysed the RT-PCR reads with MiXCR anew, one entry per CDR3 protein. The sample has 150,000 to 200,000 distinct CDR3 sequences, 41% seen once. Specimen: blood, either unsorted or a sorted T cell fraction (not recorded which). Receptors were obtained from a human donor who was either an allogeneic HSCT recipient or a stem cell or donor lymphocyte infusion donor (not recorded which). It is not recorded whose cells these are; they may come from a transplant donor.

The chain uses TRBV7-3 and TRBJ2-5, with 7 bases that match TRBD1. Losses at the gene ends were 0 bases for V and 7 bases for J; bases not matched to a gene: 5. The CDR3 is made up of 14 amino acids. The V gene's germline CDR1 is SGHTA and CDR2 FQGTGA. The CDR3 nucleotides are TGTGCCAGCAGCTTAACCGACAGGGAAGGGACCCAGTACTTC. It translates to CASSLTDREGTQYF.

This chain links TRBV12-3 or TRBV12-4 with TRBJ2-2, with TRBD2 matching 9 bases. This CDR3 spans 19 amino acids. Trimming removed 5 bases from V and 0 bases from J; junction bases left unmatched: 13. The CDR3 DNA follows: TGTGCCAGCAGTCCCGGGGTAGCGGGAGACACCTCGAACACCGGGGAGCTGTTTTTT. Translating gives CASSPGVAGDTSNTGELFF.

This chain connects TRBV30 to TRBJ2-5; D might be TRBD1 or TRBD2, each matching 5 bases. Trimming pared 0 bases from V and 4 bases from J, leaving 9 bases between. Germline lookup yields CDR1 GTSNPN and CDR2 SVGIG (reference sequence). The CDR3 is made up of 13 amino acids. The CDR3: CAWSVSGRETQYF. CDR3 bases: TGTGCCTGGAGTGTCTCGGGACGAGAGACCCAGTACTTC.